The 15 T cell receptor beta chains reported below all come from one sample, sequenced in a study of regulatory T cells in long-lasting Graves disease. Libraries of TCR beta came from iRepertoire HTBI primers plus Arm-PCR of CDR3 regions. TCRdb analysed the multiplex PCR reads with MiXCR anew, one entry per CDR3 protein. Here the sample spans a few hundred thousand distinct CDR3 sequences, roughly a quarter being singletons. This sample's time point: persistent/refractory GD, antithyroid drugs over 5 years with positive TRAb. There was RNA extracted from PBMCs, and the TCR library was made from it. This specimen was peripheral blood mononuclear cells (PBMCs), taken when the disease was refractory, from a patient treated with antithyroid drugs. The receptors here all came from a female donor with Graves disease.

This clonotype was recorded once. The chain has TRBV7-9 and TRBJ1-4; D may be TRBD1 (6 bases). Germline assignment: CDR1 SEHNR and CDR2 FQNEAQ (reference sequence). The CDR3 is 16 amino acids. V lost 1 base, J lost 0 bases, and 9 bases lay in between. The CDR3 loop is CASSLEAGATNEKLFF. CDR3 nucleotide sequence: TGTGCCAGCAGCTTAGAAGCAGGGGCAACTAATGAAAAACTGTTTTTT.

The chain has TRBV19 and TRBJ2-2; TRBD1 matches at 9 bases. Germline V gene lookup returns CDR1 LNHDA and CDR2 SQIVND (reference sequence). This CDR3 is 16 amino acids long. J was trimmed by 3 bases and V by 4 bases; bases with no gene match: 6. The CDR3 DNA sequence: TGTGCCAGTAGTAAGGGACAGGGTGGGTACACCGGGGAGCTGTTTTTT. It encodes CASSKGQGGYTGELFF.

This clonotype appeared a few times. The chain employs TRBV15 and TRBJ2-7; the match to TRBD2 covers 7 bases. CDR3 length: 16 residues. CDR1 and CDR2 (germline): LNHNV, YYDKDF (reference sequence). Trimming at V came to 0 bases and at J to 1 base, leaving 6 bases not matched to a gene. The CDR3 DNA reads TGTGCCACCAGCAGAGACTCTAGCGGCTGGTCCTACGAGCAGTACTTC. Its translation is CATSRDSSGWSYEQYF.

The CDR3 DNA reads TGCAGCGTTGAGCAGGGGGTGAACACTGAAGCTTTCTTT. Translating gives CSVEQGVNTEAFF. This chain joins TRBV29-1 and TRBJ1-1; 7 bases are shared with TRBD1. This CDR3 spans 13 amino acids. CDR1 and CDR2 (germline): SQVTM, ANQGSEA. With V trimmed by 3 bases and J by 0 bases, 1 base remained unmatched.

In this sample, this clonotype turned up a few times. The J gene is TRBJ2-7, the V gene TRBV5-1; 7 positions match TRBD1. V shed 4 bases, J shed 7 bases, and the junction held 14 bases outside the gene matches. The CDR3 has 15 amino acids. From germline, CDR1 is SGHRS and CDR2 YFSETQ. The CDR3 protein is CASSLREGAPGEQYF. The CDR3 region has the DNA TGCGCCAGCAGCCTCAGAGAGGGGGCGCCGGGGGAGCAGTACTTC.

The chain couples TRBV20-1 to TRBJ2-1, with D possibly matching TRBD2 (5 bases). The CDR3 extends over 14 amino acids. Germline V CDR1 and CDR2: DFQATT, SNEGSKA (reference sequence). Trimming cost V 6 bases and J 5 bases, with 17 bases left between them. CDR3 in amino acids: CSAPRAWGDNEQFF. As DNA, the CDR3 is TGCAGTGCCCCGAGGGCCTGGGGTGACAATGAGCAGTTCTTC.

This clonotype came up many times. This chain joins TRBV12-3 or TRBV12-4 and TRBJ1-5; TRBD1 is a possible D gene (6 bases). Trimming cost V 3 bases and J 1 base, with 25 bases left between them. The CDR3 is 20 amino acids. The CDR3 here is CASSFFRAGEIYQSNQPQHF. The CDR3 nucleotides are TGTGCCAGCAGTTTTTTCCGGGCAGGGGAGATTTACCAGAGCAATCAGCCCCAGCATTTT.

In its sample, this clonotype was seen many times. In DNA, the CDR3 is TGTGCCAGCAGCTTCTACAGGACCACTGAAGCTTTCTTT. The encoded protein is CASSFYRTTEAFF. The chain has TRBV7-9 and TRBJ1-1; D might be TRBD1 (5 bases). V was shortened by 3 bases and J by 4 bases, with 9 bases between the two germline ends. CDR3 size: 13 residues. Germline CDR1 reads SEHNR; CDR2 reads FQNEAQ (reference sequence).

The CDR3 sequence: CASSPNNLNTEAFF. Here the CDR3 DNA reads TGTGCCAGCTCACCAAACAATCTGAACACTGAAGCTTTCTTT. The rearrangement uses TRBV18 and TRBJ1-1; D ambiguous. The length of the CDR3 is 14 residues. With 2 bases removed from V and 0 bases from J, the gap between germline ends came to 7 bases. CDR1 is KGHSH and CDR2 is LQKENI in the germline V gene.

CDR3 bases: TGTGCCAGCAGTGCCTCCGGGACAGGGCTCTACGAGCAGTACTTC. Its translation: CASSASGTGLYEQYF. The chain joins TRBV6-1 to TRBJ2-7, with 9 bases fitting TRBD1. This CDR3 spans 15 amino acids. V shed 4 bases, J shed 3 bases, and the junction held 7 bases outside the gene matches. CDR1 and CDR2 from the germline V gene are MNHNS and SASEGT.

The chain recombines TRBV5-1 with TRBJ1-1; D uncertain. CDR1 and CDR2 from the germline V gene are SGHRS and YFSETQ. With 3 bases removed from V and 7 bases from J, the gap between germline ends came to 13 bases. This CDR3 region has 13 residues. The CDR3 nucleotides read TGCGCCAGCAGCTCTCCGGGCCCAAATGAAGCTTTCTTT. Translating it yields CASSSPGPNEAFF.

In this sample, this clonotype turned up a few times. The rearrangement links TRBV10-3 to TRBJ2-6; D uncertain. The CDR3 spans 14 residues. V lost 3 bases and J 2 bases, leaving 5 bases between the germline ends. Per germline, CDR1 ENHRY and CDR2 SYGVKD. CDR3: CAISDLTGANVLTF. The CDR3 coding sequence is TGTGCCATCAGTGATCTGACTGGGGCCAACGTCCTGACTTTC.

V is TRBV9 and J is TRBJ1-2, with D possibly being TRBD1 (6 bases). The germline V gene encodes CDR1 SGDLS and CDR2 YYNGEE. This CDR3 has 16 amino acids. Between the trimmed V and J ends, which lost 4 bases and 5 bases, there was a span of 21 bases. The CDR3: CASSSSGAGLLYGYTF. CDR3 sequence (DNA): TGTGCCAGCAGCTCCTCAGGGGCAGGGCTTTTATATGGCTACACCTTC.

This chain uses TRBV12-3 or TRBV12-4 with TRBJ2-2, with 7 bases that match TRBD2. The CDR3 contains 16 residues. The trim removed 3 bases at V and 2 bases at J, leaving 6 bases unmatched. The CDR3 loop reads CASSLYGRTNTGELFF. The DNA of the CDR3 is TGTGCCAGCAGTTTGTACGGGAGGACCAACACCGGGGAGCTGTTTTTT.

There are many counts of this clonotype. The chain is built from TRBV2 and TRBJ1-6; D is uncertain. There are 14 residues in the CDR3. CDR1 and CDR2 from the germline V gene are SNHLY and FYNNEI. The germline V and J ends were trimmed by 3 bases and 8 bases, with 11 bases remaining between them. This chain's CDR3 is CASSDGQDYSPLHF. Here the CDR3 DNA reads TGTGCCAGCAGTGACGGGCAGGACTATTCACCCCTCCACTTT.